One and the same sample provided the 10 T cell receptor beta chains below, sequenced in a study of blood T cell repertoires in COVID-19. Method: immunoSEQ multiplex PCR; TCRdb's copy keeps in-frame clones and lacks some. Of approximately 120,000 clones in the sample, 92% were seen once. The sequencing sample was made of peripheral blood. The receptors originated from a man over 45 with COVID-19, enrolled during active disease.

V usage is TRBV6-5 and J usage is TRBJ2-7; TRBD1 is a possible D gene (6 bases). Between the trimmed V and J ends, which lost 5 bases and 1 base, there was a span of 12 bases. The CDR3 contains 14 residues. Germline-derived CDR1 and CDR2 are MNHEY and SVGAGI. The DNA of the CDR3 is TGTGCCAGCAGTAGGACAGTAGGATCCTACGAGCAGTACTTC. Protein: CASSRTVGSYEQYF.

The chain links TRBV9 to TRBJ2-2, with TRBD2 matching over 10 bases. This CDR3 spans 16 amino acids. V shed 4 bases and J 6 bases; nucleotides not matched to a gene: 9. The V gene's germline CDR1 is SGDLS and CDR2 YYNGEE. The CDR3, as DNA: TGTGCCAGCAGCCCTCCCAGCGGGAGGGCCGCCGGGGAGCTGTTTTTT. This sequence encodes CASSPPSGRAAGELFF.

The chain joins TRBV10-3 to TRBJ2-2, with TRBD1 as a possible D gene (5 bases). CDR1 ENHRY and CDR2 SYGVKD come from the germline V gene. The CDR3 covers 16 residues. Trimming left V 10 bases short and J 1 base short, with 19 bases between. In nucleotides, the CDR3 is TGTGCCACCGCTTCCTCAGGGAATAGGAACACCGGGGAGCTGTTTTTT. Translating it yields CATASSGNRNTGELFF.

This clone was seen more than once but under ten times. The chain has TRBV5-6 and TRBJ2-3; TRBD1 matches at 10 bases. Germline V gives CDR1 SGHDT, CDR2 YYEEEE. With 1 base clipped from V and 3 bases from J, the junction kept 2 bases outside the gene matches. The CDR3 contains 15 residues. CDR3 coding DNA: TGTGCCAGCAGCTTGACGGACAGGGGGACAGATACGCAGTATTTT. It codes for CASSLTDRGTDTQYF.

This chain connects TRBV27 to TRBJ2-5; 13 bases align to TRBD2. The CDR3 contains 14 residues. V lost 6 bases, J lost 5 bases, and 3 bases stayed unmatched. Germline V lookup: CDR1 MNHEY, CDR2 SMNVEV (reference sequence). CDR3 DNA sequence: TGTGCCAGCAGGTCACTAGCGGGAGGGGAGACCCAGTACTTC. Its protein product is CASRSLAGGETQYF.

This clone is a singleton in its sample. The chain combines TRBV28 with TRBJ2-7, with TRBD1 matching 10 bases. The CDR3 consists of 15 residues. Germline CDR1 MDHEN, CDR2 SYDVKM. The V and J ends lost 2 bases and 4 bases, in that order; junction bases with no gene match: 5. CDR3 sequence reads: CASSLPPGQGYEQYF. For the CDR3, the DNA is TGTGCCAGCAGTTTACCACCGGGACAGGGGTACGAGCAGTACTTC.

Only one count was recorded for this clone. The chain has TRBV15 and TRBJ2-3; tentative D call: TRBD1 (6 bases). This CDR3 spans 13 amino acids. The V end was cut by 5 bases, the J end by 4 bases, with 10 bases between. The germline CDR1 and CDR2 sequences are LNHNV and YYDKDF (reference sequence). CDR3 in DNA: TGTGCCACCAGCCTCAGGGGTGCAGATACGCAGTATTTT. It encodes CATSLRGADTQYF.

This clone has just one count. The rearrangement uses TRBV5-6 and TRBJ2-2; TRBD2 might be the D (6 bases). V lost 3 bases to trimming and J lost 3 bases, with 6 bases between them. The CDR3 runs to 13 residues. Per the germline V gene, CDR1 is SGHDT and CDR2 is YYEEEE. The CDR3 region is CASSWGDTGELFF. For the CDR3, the DNA is TGTGCCAGCAGCTGGGGGGACACCGGGGAGCTGTTTTTT. The full variable domain, completed using reference TRBV5-6 and TRBJ2-2, is DAGVTQSPTHLIKTRGQQVTLRCSPKSGHDTVSWYQQALGQGPQFIFQYYEEEERQRGNFPDRFSGHQFPNYSSELNVNALLLGDSALYLCASSWGDTGELFFGEGSRLTVL.

V is TRBV7-9 and J is TRBJ2-5; 7 bases are a match to TRBD1. The CDR3 has 13 residues. The trim removed 5 bases at V and 4 bases at J, leaving 4 bases unmatched. Germline loops: CDR1 SEHNR, CDR2 FQNEAQ (reference sequence). The CDR3 nucleotides read TGTGCCAGCAGCCCAGGACAGGTAGAGACCCAGTACTTC. The encoded protein is CASSPGQVETQYF.

V is TRBV5-5 and J is TRBJ1-1; the match to TRBD1 covers 8 bases. The CDR3 length is 14 residues. CDR1 and CDR2 from the germline V gene are SGHKS and YYEKEE (reference sequence). The J segment lost 1 base and the V segment lost 2 bases, leaving 1 base of the junction unmatched. The CDR3 region is CASSLGTGNTEAFF. The CDR3 region has the DNA TGTGCCAGCAGCTTAGGGACAGGGAACACTGAAGCTTTCTTT.